This TCR beta chain was identified during a study of T-cell memory formation after mild COVID-19. About the research overall: TCR clusters were mostly confined to one donor each. Findings of the study overall: For contracting clones, CD4+ ones sat mainly in CM and EM, CD8+ in EMRA. Researchers found some responding clones in pre-infection memory, a sign that cross-reactive memory joined. Clones contracting over day 15 to 85 were CD4/CD8 balanced, with later expanders leaning CD4+.

A single record per CDR3 protein comes from TCRdb applying MiXCR to the 5' RACE reads. The table has about 140,000 distinct CDR3 sequences, about 14% seen once. Of note for this clonotype: As yet, its antigen is unknown.

CDR3 size: 16 residues. Germline V gene data show CDR1 as LGHDT and CDR2 as YNNKEL (reference sequence). The V segment lost 1 base and the J segment 4 bases; nucleotides outside the gene matches: 1. Source material: PBMCs or a T cell subset sorted from them (not recorded which). The origin of this receptor is an adult woman who had mild COVID-19 (a few samples of this study predate the infection). Cell type and time point are not known. V gene TRBV3-1 combines with J gene TRBJ2-1, with 13 bases fitting TRBD2. This CDR3 is CASSQAGLAGYNEQFF. The CDR3 DNA reads TGTGCCAGCAGCCAAGCGGGACTAGCGGGATACAATGAGCAGTTCTTC.